Listed below are T cell receptor beta chains from one sample, sequenced in a study of T cell repertoires in cytomegalovirus infection. Their cognate antigens are unknown. Each CDR3 protein gets one entry after TCRdb re-called the reads with MiXCR. The sample yields 750,000 to 950,000 distinct CDR3 sequences, 29% seen once. Sequences were derived from cultured CD8+ T cells from PBMCs, sampled from culture after CMV antigen stimulation. These receptors were taken from a human donor in good health (CMV status not recorded). Some clones in this sample may be carry-over from other donors' samples. The CDR3 runs from the conserved cysteine through the conserved F or W.

cdr3_length: 16; v_call: TRBV7-6; j_call: TRBJ2-1; cdr3_aa: CASSLDSSGPSGEQFF
cdr3_length: 16; v_call: TRBV27; j_call: TRBJ2-2; cdr3_aa: CASSLLVTGDTGELFF
cdr3_length: 13; v_call: TRBV10-3; j_call: TRBJ1-1; cdr3_aa: CAISDRGNTEAFF
cdr3_length: 14; v_call: TRBV5-5; j_call: TRBJ2-7; cdr3_aa: CASSLNWEGDEQYF
cdr3_length: 14; v_call: TRBV7-9; j_call: TRBJ2-7; cdr3_aa: CASSLGQGPNEQYF
cdr3_length: 14; v_call: TRBV29-1; j_call: TRBJ1-4; cdr3_aa: CSVKGGATNEKLFF
cdr3_length: 15; v_call: TRBV29-1; j_call: TRBJ2-2; cdr3_aa: CSVEDPGGRTGELFF
cdr3_length: 17; v_call: TRBV6-6; j_call: TRBJ1-2; cdr3_aa: CASSYSWDRGVDYGYTF
cdr3_length: 13; v_call: TRBV25-1; j_call: TRBJ1-1; cdr3_aa: CASTPAVNTEAFF
cdr3_length: 15; v_call: TRBV6-5; j_call: TRBJ2-5; cdr3_aa: CASSPDVGQQETQYF
cdr3_length: 15; v_call: TRBV6-2/TRBV6-3; j_call: TRBJ2-7; cdr3_aa: CASSYGLAVSYEQYF
cdr3_length: 18; v_call: TRBV6-8; j_call: TRBJ2-7; cdr3_aa: CASSYSTGTLLTLYEQYF
cdr3_length: 14; v_call: TRBV27; j_call: TRBJ1-1; cdr3_aa: CASRRGHPNTEAFF
cdr3_length: 15; v_call: TRBV12-3/TRBV12-4; j_call: TRBJ1-4; cdr3_aa: CASSFGENSNEKLFF
cdr3_length: 15; v_call: TRBV12-3/TRBV12-4; j_call: TRBJ2-1; cdr3_aa: CASSPGGTHDNEQFF
cdr3_length: 15; v_call: TRBV27; j_call: TRBJ1-2; cdr3_aa: CASSTVQGQDYGYTF